This T cell receptor (beta chain) was captured in a study of radiation and T cells in renal cell carcinoma. Study-wide results and caveats: No pretreatment tumor biopsies were available for baseline clonotypes.

The time point was: blood 2 weeks post-SBRT. Treatment of the sample: 15 Gy SBRT to primary tumor, nephrectomy 4 weeks later. In regard to this clone: Its specificity is unknown.

Profiling relied on immunoSEQ multiplex PCR, and the TCRdb table lists in-frame clones only, not all of them. Counted here are more than 150,000 clones, roughly 87% occurring once; the ten biggest clones make up 10% to 15%. This CDR3 spans 13 amino acids. V lost 3 bases to trimming and J lost 6 bases; unmatched junction nucleotides: 1. Germline V gene data show CDR1 as LNHDA and CDR2 as SQIVND (reference sequence). The gene calls are TRBV19 and TRBJ1-5; 8 nucleotides match TRBD1. The TCR sequence derives from a woman between 45 and 65 years old with renal cell carcinoma. Source: blood, taken from a patient whose treatment included radiotherapy and nephrectomy. CDR3 DNA: TGTGCCAGTAGTATCAGGGGGCTTCAGCCCCAGCATTTT. It specifies CASSIRGLQPQHF.